Presented here are 19 T cell receptor beta chains from one specimen sequenced in a study of blood T cell repertoires in COVID-19. The protocol was immunoSEQ multiplex PCR, while the TCRdb copy is restricted to in-frame clones and leaves out a portion. In the table there are hundreds of thousands of clones, 65% to 90% of which are singletons. Sequenced material: peripheral blood. These receptors all stem from a human donor in a cohort sampled during active COVID-19.

The rearrangement uses TRBV21-1 and TRBJ1-6; the table gives TRBD1 as D, unverified against the DNA. TRBV21-1 is described as a pseudogene. This CDR3 region has 15 residues. CDR3 nucleotide sequence: TGTGCCAGCAGCAAATCAGGACAGGGGCGATCACCCCTCCACTTT. It yields the protein CASSKSGQGRSPLHF.

The chain uses TRBV9 and TRBJ1-1, with TRBD1 identical over 10 bases. The germline CDR1 and CDR2 sequences are SGDLS and YYNGEE. This CDR3 has 15 amino acids. J lost 4 bases, V lost 4 bases, and 7 bases had no gene match. CDR3: CASSQRTGGVTEAFF. As DNA, the CDR3 is TGTGCCAGCAGCCAACGGACAGGGGGAGTCACTGAAGCTTTCTTT.

This chain uses TRBV27 with TRBJ2-7; D gene ambiguous. The CDR3 is 14 amino acids. V lost 7 bases and J lost 3, with 16 bases in between. Germline CDR1 and CDR2: MNHEY and SMNVEV (reference sequence). The CDR3 nucleotides are TGTGCCAGCAAAAGCGAAAACGGTCGCTACGAGCAGTACTTC. Encoded protein: CASKSENGRYEQYF.

The chain recombines TRBV4-1 with TRBJ1-1, with D perhaps matching TRBD1 (6 bases). The V end was cut by 1 base, the J end by 6 bases, with 15 bases between. Germline V CDR1 and CDR2: MGHRA, YSYEKL. The CDR3 extends over 15 amino acids. This chain's CDR3 is CASSQGGRGRAEAFF. The CDR3 DNA follows: TGCGCCAGCAGCCAAGGGGGCAGGGGCAGGGCTGAAGCTTTCTTT.

The CDR3 DNA is TGTGCCAGCAGTTACTTACCACAGGGAAATCAGCCCCAGCATTTT. This gives the protein CASSYLPQGNQPQHF. This chain uses TRBV6-2 or TRBV6-3 with TRBJ1-5; D possibly corresponds to TRBD1 (6 bases). Trimming removed 1 base from V and 4 bases from J, with 11 bases in between. The germline CDR1 and CDR2 sequences are MNHEY and SVGEGT. The length of the CDR3 is 15 residues.

The rearrangement links TRBV29-1 to TRBJ2-5, with 9 bases fitting TRBD2. The V and J ends lost 6 bases and 7 bases, in that order; junction bases with no gene match: 15. Germline assignment: CDR1 SQVTM and CDR2 ANQGSEA. This CDR3 has 15 amino acids. In nucleotides, the CDR3 is TGCAGCGTGGTTGCTAGCGGGAAGTTCGATGGGACCCAGTACTTC. Translating it yields CSVVASGKFDGTQYF.

This rearrangement joins TRBV7-2 to TRBJ2-7, with a weak D call TRBD1 (6 bases). V was shortened by 6 bases and J by 2 bases, with 17 bases between the two germline ends. The CDR3 extends over 15 amino acids. Germline CDR1 SGHTA, CDR2 FQGNSA. The CDR3 coding sequence is TGTGCCAGCAGTTCCGAACAGGGAGTCCCCTACGAGCAGTACTTC. Its protein is CASSSEQGVPYEQYF.

J is TRBJ2-5 and V is TRBV29-1, with TRBD1 identical over 9 bases. Unmatched junction bases numbered 12, after V lost 4 bases and J lost 3 bases. This CDR3 comprises 16 residues. Germline CDR1 is SQVTM and CDR2 is ANQGSEA. The CDR3: CSVVWSFRTGEETQYF. The CDR3 DNA reads as TGCAGCGTTGTTTGGTCCTTCCGGACAGGGGAAGAGACCCAGTACTTC.

The chain couples TRBV5-4 to TRBJ2-6; 10 positions agree with TRBD1. The CDR3 is 16 amino acids. Germline V gives CDR1 SGHNT, CDR2 YYREEE (reference sequence). J was trimmed by 0 bases and V by 7 bases; bases with no gene match: 4. CDR3 nucleotides: TGTGCCAGCGGGACAGGGGCCCGCTCTGGGGCCAACGTCCTGACTTTC. Translated, it gives CASGTGARSGANVLTF.

The chain joins TRBV19 to TRBJ2-7; 8 nucleotides line up with TRBD2. Germline lookup yields CDR1 LNHDA and CDR2 SQIVND (reference sequence). The CDR3 is made up of 15 amino acids. The trim removed 9 bases at V and 3 bases at J, leaving 13 bases unmatched. The CDR3 region is CASSTGLAASYEQYF. The CDR3 DNA is TGTGCCAGCAGCACCGGACTAGCAGCGAGCTACGAGCAGTACTTC.

The J gene is TRBJ2-5, the V gene TRBV5-4; a possible D gene is TRBD2 (6 bases). Trimming took 4 bases from V and 4 from J, leaving 11 bases between them. Germline values: CDR1 SGHNT, CDR2 YYREEE (reference sequence). This CDR3 spans 13 amino acids. The CDR3 DNA is TGTGCCAGCAGCCTGGACTACCGAGAGACCCAGTACTTC. As protein: CASSLDYRETQYF.

The chain carries TRBV18 and TRBJ2-7, with 9 bases aligning to TRBD1. Germline CDR1 KGHSH, CDR2 LQKENI. The V segment lost 5 bases and the J segment 3 bases; nucleotides outside the gene matches: 5. The CDR3 is 14 residues long. The CDR3 DNA reads TGTGCCAGCTCAGCCGGGACAGGGAACTACGAGCAGTACTTC. Amino acid sequence: CASSAGTGNYEQYF.

The V call is TRBV5-1, the J call TRBJ2-5; 14 bases line up with TRBD2. This CDR3 is 17 amino acids long. Looked up from germline, CDR1 is SGHRS and CDR2 is YFSETQ. V gave up 4 bases and J gave up 2 bases; unmatched junction bases: 7. The CDR3 bases are TGCGCCAGCAGCCTGCCCGGGACTAGCGGGGGACAAGAGACCCAGTACTTC. It encodes CASSLPGTSGGQETQYF.

This clone is a singleton in its sample. The chain combines TRBV30 with TRBJ1-5, with TRBD1 as a possible D gene (5 bases). The germline CDR1 and CDR2 sequences are GTSNPN and SVGIG (reference sequence). The CDR3 loop spans 15 amino acids. V was cut by 0 bases and J by 5 bases, with 14 bases left in between. CDR3 DNA: TGTGCCTGGAGTGTACCGGCAGGGCGCTATCAGCCCCAGCATTTT. It is translated as CAWSVPAGRYQPQHF.

The V gene is TRBV19, the J gene TRBJ1-2; D remains ambiguous. The CDR3 spans 15 residues. CDR1 is LNHDA, CDR2 SQIVND, per germline (reference sequence). The V end lost 1 base, the J end lost 6 bases, and 15 bases lay between the germline ends. Here the CDR3 DNA reads TGTGCCAGTAGTATAGCGCCACATCCGCGGCATGGCTACACCTTC. This sequence encodes CASSIAPHPRHGYTF.

The chain employs TRBV3-1 (or the pseudogene TRBV3-2) and TRBJ2-1; weak D call: TRBD2 (6 bases). Germline V gene data show CDR1 as LGHDT and CDR2 as YNNKEL (reference sequence). V gave up 3 bases and J gave up 5 bases, with 11 bases separating them. The CDR3 contains 14 residues. CDR3 protein: CASSHTTRDNEQFF. In DNA, the CDR3 is TGTGCCAGCAGCCATACGACTAGGGACAATGAGCAGTTCTTC.

This clone has only one observation. V gene TRBV10-3 combines with J gene TRBJ1-6; 8 bases map to TRBD1. With 6 bases clipped from V and 10 bases from J, the junction kept 5 bases outside the gene matches. The CDR3 runs to 13 residues. The germline V gene encodes CDR1 ENHRY and CDR2 SYGVKD. The CDR3 DNA follows: TGTGCCATCAGGGACAGGGAAGACTCACCCCTCCACTTT. It yields the protein CAIRDREDSPLHF.

The chain combines TRBV11-2 with TRBJ2-5; perhaps TRBD1 as D (5 bases). The V gene's germline CDR1 is SGHAT and CDR2 FQNNGV. The CDR3 has 15 residues. V was clipped by 6 bases and J by 2 bases, with 16 bases between them. The CDR3 is CASRPWGSIQETQYF. The CDR3 DNA follows: TGTGCCAGCAGACCCTGGGGCTCCATACAAGAGACCCAGTACTTC. Drawing the rest from reference TRBV11-2 and TRBJ2-5, the complete variable domain is EAGVAQSPRYKIIEKRQSVAFWCNPISGHATLYWYQQILGQGPKLLIQFQNNGVVDDSQLPKDRFSAERLKGVDSTLKIQPAKLEDSAVYLCASRPWGSIQETQYFGPGTRLLVL.

This clone appeared a single time. The chain employs TRBV7-2 and TRBJ1-4, with D tentatively TRBD1 (5 bases). This CDR3 spans 14 amino acids. Per the germline V gene, CDR1 is SGHTA and CDR2 is FQGNSA. Trimming shortened V by 5 bases and J by 4 bases, and 11 bases separated the two germline ends. In DNA form, the CDR3 reads TGTGCCAGCAGCCGGGACTATCGTAATGAAAAACTGTTTTTT. This sequence encodes CASSRDYRNEKLFF. The entire variable domain, with the rest obtained from reference TRBV7-2 and TRBJ1-4, is as follows: GAGVSQSPSNKVTEKGKDVELRCDPISGHTALYWYRQSLGQGLEFLIYFQGNSAPDKSGLPSDRFSAERTGGSVSTLTIQRTQQEDSAVYLCASSRDYRNEKLFFGSGTQLSVL.